This section outlines one T cell receptor beta chain sequence together with its context. As yet, its antigen is unknown. This record comes from a study of OX40 agonist ivuxolimab in advanced cancers. The overall study: The study enrolled dose-escalation patients with hepatocellular carcinoma, melanoma, renal cell or head and neck cancer. Study-level results: The study did not work out the antigen specificity of the expanded peripheral T cells.

The method was immunoSEQ multiplex PCR; TCRdb's version includes in-frame clones alone and lacks a portion of them. This sample yields around 15,000 clones, of which more than 65% are seen a single time; 35% to 40% belongs to the top ten. Germline lookup yields CDR1 MNHNS and CDR2 SASEGT. The CDR3 runs 16 residues. V gave up 4 bases and J gave up 6 bases; unmatched junction bases: 6. The rearrangement uses TRBV6-1 and TRBJ2-1; 13 positions match TRBD2. The clonotype comes from an adult with an advanced solid tumor such as melanoma, head and neck, liver or kidney cancer. The starting material was CD4+ or CD8+ T cells sorted from blood, obtained in a trial of the OX40 agonist ivuxolimab. The CDR3 region is CASSVLAGGPVNEQFF. In DNA, the CDR3 is TGTGCCAGCAGTGTACTAGCGGGAGGGCCTGTCAATGAGCAGTTCTTC.